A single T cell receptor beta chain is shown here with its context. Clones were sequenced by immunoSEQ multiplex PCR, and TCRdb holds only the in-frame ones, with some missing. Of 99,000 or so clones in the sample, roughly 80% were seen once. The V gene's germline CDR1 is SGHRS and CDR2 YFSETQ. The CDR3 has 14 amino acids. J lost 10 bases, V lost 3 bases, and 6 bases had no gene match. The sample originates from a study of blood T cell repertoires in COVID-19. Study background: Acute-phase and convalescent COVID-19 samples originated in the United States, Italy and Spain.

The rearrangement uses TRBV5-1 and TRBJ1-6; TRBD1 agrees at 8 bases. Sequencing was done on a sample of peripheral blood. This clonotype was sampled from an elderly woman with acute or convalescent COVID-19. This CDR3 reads CASSYRGSSSPLHF. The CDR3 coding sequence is TGCGCCAGCAGCTACAGGGGGTCAAGCTCACCCCTCCACTTT.